The present T cell receptor (beta chain) was sequenced within a study of OX40 agonist ivuxolimab in advanced cancers. Notes on this clone: Its specificity is unknown.

The CDR3 extends over 14 amino acids. Germline V CDR1 and CDR2: LNHNV, YYDKDF (reference sequence). V gave up 1 base and J gave up 11 bases, with 17 bases separating them. Study-level results: On average, CD8+ T cells showed a greater number of expanded clones than CD4+.

Sequenced by immunoSEQ multiplex PCR; TCRdb stores in-frame clones only, minus some. This table has around 60,000 clones, approximately 80% appearing once. This chain joins TRBV15 and TRBJ1-1; D may be TRBD1 (6 bases). The source was CD4+ or CD8+ T cells sorted from blood, collected in a trial of the OX40 agonist ivuxolimab. This receptor was obtained from an adult with an advanced solid tumor such as melanoma, head and neck, liver or kidney cancer. The CDR3: CATSRVGGAGVAFF. CDR3 sequence (DNA): TGTGCCACCAGCAGAGTGGGGGGCGCGGGTGTGGCTTTCTTT. The whole variable domain, filled in from reference TRBV15 and TRBJ1-1, reads DAMVIQNPRYQVTQFGKPVTLSCSQTLNHNVMYWYQQKSSQAPKLLFHYYDKDFNNEADTPDNFQSRRPNTSFCFLDIRSPGLGDTAMYLCATSRVGGAGVAFFGQGTRLTVV.